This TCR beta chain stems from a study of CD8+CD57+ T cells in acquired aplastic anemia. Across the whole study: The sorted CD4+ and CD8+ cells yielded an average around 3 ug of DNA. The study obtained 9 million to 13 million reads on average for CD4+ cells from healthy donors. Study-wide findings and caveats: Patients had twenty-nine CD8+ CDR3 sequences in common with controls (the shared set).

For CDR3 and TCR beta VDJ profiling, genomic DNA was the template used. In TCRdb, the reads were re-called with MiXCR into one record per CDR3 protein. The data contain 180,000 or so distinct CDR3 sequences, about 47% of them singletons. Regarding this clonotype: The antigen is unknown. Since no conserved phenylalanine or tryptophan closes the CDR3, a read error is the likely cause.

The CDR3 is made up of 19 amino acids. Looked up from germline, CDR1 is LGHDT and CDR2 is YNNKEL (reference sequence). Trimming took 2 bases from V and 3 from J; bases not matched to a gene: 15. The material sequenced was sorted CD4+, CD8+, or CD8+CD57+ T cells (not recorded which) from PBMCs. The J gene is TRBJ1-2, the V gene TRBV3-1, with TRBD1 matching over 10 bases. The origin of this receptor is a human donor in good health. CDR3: CASSQLDVDWDRGDYGYTS. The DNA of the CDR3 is TGTGCCAGCAGCCAACTAGATGTAGACTGGGACAGGGGTGACTATGGCTACACCTCC.